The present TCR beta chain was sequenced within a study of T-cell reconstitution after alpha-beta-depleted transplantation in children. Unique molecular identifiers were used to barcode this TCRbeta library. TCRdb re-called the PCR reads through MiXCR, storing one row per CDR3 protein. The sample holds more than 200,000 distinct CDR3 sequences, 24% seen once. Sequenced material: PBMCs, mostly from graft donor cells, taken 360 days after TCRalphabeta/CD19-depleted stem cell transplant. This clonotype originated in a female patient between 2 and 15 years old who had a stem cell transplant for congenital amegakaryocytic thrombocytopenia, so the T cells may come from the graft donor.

CDR3 sequence (DNA): TGTGCCAGCAGCCCTCGCGGACAGGGATACAATGAGCAGTTCTTC. Protein: CASSPRGQGYNEQFF. This chain links TRBV9 with TRBJ2-1; 8 nucleotides align to TRBD1. After removal of 4 bases from V and 4 bases from J, the junction contained 7 bases not matched to a gene. There are 15 residues in the CDR3. Germline assignment: CDR1 SGDLS and CDR2 YYNGEE.